These 24 T cell receptor beta chains share one sample of origin, sequenced in a study. TCRdb ran MiXCR on the 5' RACE reads and lists one entry per CDR3 protein. The sample records tens of thousands of distinct CDR3 sequences, roughly 17% being singletons. The sequencing sample was made of naive CD4+ T cells sorted from blood. Subset of the sample: naive CD4+ T cells, CD4+CD45RA+CD25-. Receptor source: a female donor with breast cancer.

This clonotype has just a few counts. The genes are TRBV6-2 or TRBV6-3 and TRBJ2-7; D possibly corresponds to TRBD2 (6 bases). The V and J ends lost 6 bases and 5 bases respectively, with 14 bases between them. The CDR3 consists of 13 residues. Germline-derived CDR1 and CDR2 are MNHEY and SVGEGT. The CDR3 sequence: CASRLLASNEQYF. For the CDR3, the DNA is TGTGCCAGCAGGCTTCTAGCGTCCAACGAGCAGTACTTC.

This clonotype showed up just once. The chain uses TRBV20-1 and TRBJ2-3; TRBD2 matches 8 bases. V dropped 6 bases and J dropped 4; count of bases not matched to a gene: 9. Germline V gene sequence: CDR1 DFQATT, CDR2 SNEGSKA (reference sequence). This CDR3 has 14 residues. CDR3 residues: CSATGTRGADTQYF. CDR3 nucleotides: TGCAGTGCAACCGGGACTAGGGGCGCAGATACGCAGTATTTT.

This clonotype was counted once. This chain connects TRBV2 to TRBJ2-7; 11 bases line up with TRBD2. The length of the CDR3 is 14 residues. Germline CDR1 SNHLY, CDR2 FYNNEI. V gave up 3 bases and J gave up 3 bases; unmatched junction bases: 1. The CDR3 protein is CASSDTSGSYEQYF. As DNA, the CDR3 is TGTGCCAGCAGTGACACTAGCGGGAGCTACGAGCAGTACTTC.

This clonotype has just a few counts. The CDR3 region has the DNA TGCGCCAGCACCCCAGGGTCGGGCAAAAACATTCAGTACTTC. It yields the protein CASTPGSGKNIQYF. J is TRBJ2-4 and V is TRBV5-1, with a weak D call TRBD1 (5 bases). The V end was cut by 6 bases, the J end by 3 bases, with 13 bases between. The CDR3 spans 14 residues. Germline V CDR1 and CDR2: SGHRS, YFSETQ. The full variable domain, with the rest looked up from reference TRBV5-1 and TRBJ2-4, is KAGVTQTPRYLIKTRGQQVTLSCSPISGHRSVSWYQQTPGQGLQFLFEYFSETQRNKGNFPGRFSGRQFSNSRSEMNVSTLELGDSALYLCASTPGSGKNIQYFGAGTRLSVL.

The genes are TRBV6-5 and TRBJ2-3; D possibly matches TRBD1 or TRBD2 (5 bases each). Germline V lookup: CDR1 MNHEY, CDR2 SVGAGI. The CDR3 extends over 15 amino acids. The V end lost 7 bases, the J end lost 0 bases, and 14 bases lay between the germline ends. The CDR3 region is CASKGRGASTDTQYF. The DNA of the CDR3 is TGTGCCAGCAAGGGGCGAGGGGCGAGCACAGATACGCAGTATTTT.

This clonotype was observed a few times. This chain joins TRBV7-6 and TRBJ2-3, with D hard to call. Looked up from germline, CDR1 is SGHVS and CDR2 is FNYEAQ. V lost 3 bases to trimming and J lost 0 bases, with 10 bases between them. CDR3 length: 15 residues. CDR3 sequence: CASSLFGLSTDTQYF. In DNA form, the CDR3 reads TGTGCCAGCAGCTTGTTCGGTTTAAGCACAGATACGCAGTATTTT.

This clonotype was recorded at least ten times. The chain carries TRBV7-9 and TRBJ2-1, with D possibly being TRBD1 or TRBD2 (6 bases each). The CDR3 runs 13 residues. CDR1 and CDR2 from the germline V gene are SEHNR and FQNEAQ (reference sequence). Trimming left V 7 bases short and J 7 bases short, with 14 bases between. CDR3 DNA sequence: TGTGCCAGCAACCGACTAGGGGGGAATGAGCAGTTCTTC. Translation gives CASNRLGGNEQFF.

The chain has TRBV5-8 and TRBJ2-1; a weak D match, TRBD2 (7 bases). This CDR3 is built from 15 residues. V lost 4 bases and J lost 7, with 18 bases in between. The germline V gene has CDR1 SGHTS and CDR2 YDEGEE. In DNA form, the CDR3 reads TGTGCCAGCAGCCCGTGGGGGGGCTGGGGTAATGAGCAGTTCTTC. Translating gives CASSPWGGWGNEQFF.

The V and J genes are TRBV19 and TRBJ2-1; 7 bases match TRBD2. Germline CDR1 LNHDA, CDR2 SQIVND (reference sequence). The V gene end was trimmed by 3 bases and the J gene end by 6 bases; junction bases not matched to a gene: 5. This CDR3 has 14 residues. CDR3 coding DNA: TGTGCCAGTAGTATCGCTCCTAGCGGCAATGAGCAGTTCTTC. Translated: CASSIAPSGNEQFF. The variable domain in full, with the rest retrieved from reference TRBV19 and TRBJ2-1, is DGGITQSPKYLFRKEGQNVTLSCEQNLNHDAMYWYRQDPGQGLRLIYYSQIVNDFQKGDIAEGYSVSREKKESFPLTVTSAQKNPTAFYLCASSIAPSGNEQFFGPGTRLTVL.

Concerning this clonotype: A much larger clone differs by one base, so this may be a read error. The chain combines TRBV29-1 with TRBJ2-5, with a tentative D call TRBD2 (6 bases). CDR1 SQVTM and CDR2 ANQGSEA come from the germline V gene. The ends were cut back, 7 bases at V and 2 bases at J, with 11 bases in the middle. CDR3 length: 12 residues. The CDR3 loop is CSAGRDQETQYF. In DNA form, the CDR3 reads TGCAGCGCCGGGCGGGATCAAGAGACCCAGTACTTC.

This clonotype turned up a few times. J is TRBJ2-1 and V is TRBV7-2; D unresolved. Germline V gene data show CDR1 as SGHTA and CDR2 as FQGNSA. The CDR3 is made up of 15 amino acids. V was shortened by 2 bases and J by 5 bases, with 13 bases between the two germline ends. The CDR3 DNA follows: TGTGCCAGCAGCTTAATGGCCTCCCGGAACAATGAGCAGTTCTTC. This gives the protein CASSLMASRNNEQFF.

Details on this clonotype: The junction departs from the called germline gene at one end, perhaps through a read error. This chain links TRBV10-1 with TRBJ2-3; D is perhaps TRBD1 (5 bases). CDR1 and CDR2 (germline): WNHNN, SYGVQD (reference sequence). The CDR3 length is 13 residues. CDR3 protein: CASGDRTTDTQYF. The CDR3 bases are TGCGCCAGCGGTGACAGAACCACAGATACGCAGTATTTT.

This clonotype was seen at least ten times. The rearrangement links TRBV30 to TRBJ2-2, with D unresolved. The ends were cut back, 0 bases at V and 7 bases at J, with 15 bases in the middle. Germline V gene sequence: CDR1 GTSNPN, CDR2 SVGIG (reference sequence). There are 15 residues in the CDR3. In nucleotides, the CDR3 is TGTGCCTGGAGTGTTTTAAGGAGTTCGGGCGGGGAGCTGTTTTTT. Amino acids: CAWSVLRSSGGELFF.

This chain connects TRBV12-3 or TRBV12-4 to TRBJ2-1; 10 bases fit TRBD2. The V and J ends lost 5 bases and 1 base, in that order; junction bases with no gene match: 17. The CDR3 sequence is 20 residues long. CDR3 sequence (DNA): TGTGCCAGCAGTGTTTCTAGCGGGAGCTGGTTTATGGGGTCCTACAATGAGCAGTTCTTC. Translation: CASSVSSGSWFMGSYNEQFF.

The table lists this clonotype with many counts. This sequence joins TRBV6-5 and TRBJ1-5, with 7 bases identical to TRBD1. Germline V gene data show CDR1 as MNHEY and CDR2 as SVGAGI. There are 14 residues in the CDR3. The V gene end was trimmed by 2 bases and the J gene end by 6 bases; junction bases not matched to a gene: 4. The CDR3 DNA reads as TGTGCCAGCAGTTACGACAGGGAAAGTCAGCCCCAGCATTTT. This codes for CASSYDRESQPQHF.

The chain combines TRBV27 with TRBJ2-7; 11 bases map to TRBD2. The CDR3 extends over 15 amino acids. The V gene end was trimmed by 6 bases and the J gene end by 4 bases; junction bases not matched to a gene: 8. Germline V CDR1 and CDR2: MNHEY, SMNVEV (reference sequence). CDR3 sequence reads: CASRPTSGKGYEQYF. DNA of the CDR3: TGTGCCAGCAGACCGACTAGCGGGAAGGGGTACGAGCAGTACTTC.

This clonotype was picked up a small number of times. This chain links TRBV2 with TRBJ2-1, with D maybe TRBD1 (6 bases). CDR3 size: 16 residues. The V gene's germline CDR1 is SNHLY and CDR2 FYNNEI. V lost 7 bases, J lost 2 bases, and 18 bases lay in between. The CDR3 DNA sequence: TGTGCCAGCACCTCGGCCCCGTGGGGGCCCTACAATGAGCAGTTCTTC. As protein: CASTSAPWGPYNEQFF.

This clonotype was counted only a few times. The chain uses TRBV28 and TRBJ2-6, with a tentative D call TRBD2 (6 bases). V was cut by 2 bases and J by 1 base, with 21 bases left in between. This CDR3 comprises 20 residues. The germline V gene encodes CDR1 MDHEN and CDR2 SYDVKM. In nucleotides, the CDR3 is TGTGCCAGCAGTTTAGAACAGCTGGGGGGTCCCCGTTCTGGGGCCAACGTCCTGACTTTC. Translating it yields CASSLEQLGGPRSGANVLTF.

This clonotype has only a few counts. V is TRBV12-3 or TRBV12-4 and J is TRBJ1-3; 7 bases match TRBD1. The length of the CDR3 is 14 residues. The J segment lost 3 bases and the V segment lost 6 bases, leaving 5 bases of the junction unmatched. DNA of the CDR3: TGTGCCAGCAGCGAACAGGGGTTTGGAAACACCATATATTTT. Translating it yields CASSEQGFGNTIYF.

This clonotype was observed a few times. The chain combines TRBV4-3 with TRBJ2-3; the D gene is possibly TRBD1 (6 bases). CDR1 and CDR2 from the germline V gene are LGHNA and YSLEER. CDR3 length: 18 amino acids. Trimming took off 0 bases at V and 8 bases at J, with 24 bases between the two ends. This chain's CDR3 is CASSQDLGRGGAQGTQYF. Here the CDR3 DNA reads TGCGCCAGCAGCCAAGATTTAGGCCGTGGCGGCGCACAGGGTACGCAGTATTTT.

The chain employs TRBV4-3 and TRBJ1-2; TRBD1 might be the D (6 bases). This CDR3 has 15 residues. With 3 bases removed from V and 3 bases from J, the gap between germline ends came to 14 bases. Germline assignment: CDR1 LGHNA and CDR2 YSLEER. The CDR3, as DNA: TGCGCCAGCAGCCAGGGAACAGGGACCCACTATGGCTACACCTTC. It is translated as CASSQGTGTHYGYTF.

This clonotype was seen at least ten times. The CDR3 here is CASSLDGGKGYTF. CDR3 DNA: TGCGCCAGCAGCTTGGACGGGGGGAAGGGCTACACCTTC. The chain links TRBV5-1 to TRBJ1-2, with D maybe TRBD1 (5 bases). Looked up from germline, CDR1 is SGHRS and CDR2 is YFSETQ. The CDR3 spans 13 residues. V gave up 0 bases and J gave up 8 bases, with 11 bases separating them.

This clonotype was found many times. A read error may account for a junction end that differs from germline. The rearrangement links TRBV6-2 or TRBV6-3 to TRBJ1-2; TRBD1 might be the D (6 bases). This CDR3 contains 13 residues. CDR1 is MNHEY and CDR2 is SVGEGT in the germline V gene. The CDR3 DNA is TGTGCCAGCAAAATTACAGGGAACTCTGGCTACACCTTC. Translated: CASKITGNSGYTF.

This clonotype was seen repeatedly, ten times or more. This sequence joins TRBV6-2 or TRBV6-3 and TRBJ2-5; perhaps D is TRBD1 or TRBD2 (6 bases each). V was cut by 10 bases and J by 10 bases, with 16 bases left in between. CDR3 length: 11 amino acids. Per germline, CDR1 MNHEY and CDR2 SVGEGT. CDR3 bases: TGTGCCACCGGGGGACAAGCTGACCAGTACTTC. It translates to CATGGQADQYF.